Presented here are 22 T cell receptor beta chains from one specimen sequenced in a study of CD8 T cells in Susac syndrome. cDNA came from 0.5 to 1 ug RNA primed by random hexamers. Via MiXCR, TCRdb re-called the immunoSEQ multiplex PCR reads, giving one row per CDR3 protein. The table includes roughly 120,000 distinct CDR3 sequences, about 95% detected once. The sequencing input was CD4+ T cells from PBMCs. Receptors were obtained from a human donor in good health.

This chain connects TRBV11-1 to TRBJ2-1; TRBD2 is a possible D gene (6 bases). From germline, CDR1 is SGHAT and CDR2 FQDESV (reference sequence). The CDR3 has 15 residues. Trimming removed 5 bases from V and 4 bases from J, with 15 bases in between. The CDR3 coding sequence is TGTGCCAGCAGCGACCGGGACTCAATATACAATGAGCAGTTCTTC. It yields the protein CASSDRDSIYNEQFF.

DNA for the CDR3: TGTGCCAGCAGCCCCGGCCCCAGAGCCCCCTACGAGCAGTACTTC. Translated: CASSPGPRAPYEQYF. V is TRBV6-6 and J is TRBJ2-7; D ambiguous. The CDR3 consists of 15 residues. Between the trimmed V and J ends, which lost 6 bases and 2 bases, there was a span of 17 bases. CDR1 and CDR2 (germline): MNHNY, SVGAGI (reference sequence).

The J gene is TRBJ2-1, the V gene TRBV23-1; D may be TRBD1 or TRBD2 (5 bases each). TRBV23-1 is marked as an open reading frame, function uncertain. The V gene lost 0 bases and the J gene lost 1 base, with 10 bases spanning the gap. The CDR3 loop spans 16 amino acids. The CDR3: CASSQSGLASYNEQFF. CDR3 DNA: TGCGCCAGCAGTCAATCGGGGCTAGCTTCCTACAATGAGCAGTTCTTC.

The chain joins TRBV6-1 to TRBJ2-1; D may be TRBD2 (6 bases). The ends were cut back, 6 bases at V and 0 bases at J, with 18 bases in the middle. The CDR3 is 17 residues long. Looked up from germline, CDR1 is MNHNS and CDR2 is SASEGT. The CDR3 reads CASSPGRASASYNEQFF. The CDR3 DNA follows: TGTGCCAGCAGCCCCGGTCGGGCTAGCGCCTCCTACAATGAGCAGTTCTTC.

The rearrangement links TRBV29-1 to TRBJ1-5; possible D gene TRBD1, 5 bases. Trimming took off 8 bases at V and 3 bases at J, with 14 bases between the two ends. The CDR3 runs 13 residues. Germline CDR1 and CDR2: SQVTM and ANQGSEA. CDR3 DNA: TGCAGCATTCTAGGGGCAGACAATCAGCCCCAGCATTTT. Protein product: CSILGADNQPQHF.

The V call is TRBV5-1, the J call TRBJ1-2, with 7 bases aligning to TRBD1. The V gene end was trimmed by 3 bases and the J gene end by 4 bases; junction bases not matched to a gene: 18. This CDR3 comprises 18 residues. Per germline, CDR1 SGHRS and CDR2 YFSETQ. The CDR3, as DNA: TGCGCCAGCAGCTCGAGGCTACTAGTCCGACAGGGCTCCTATGGCTACACCTTC. It codes for CASSSRLLVRQGSYGYTF.

The chain is built from TRBV12-5 and TRBJ2-3; weak D call: TRBD1 (5 bases). The V gene's germline CDR1 is LGHNT and CDR2 FRNRAP. The V end was cut by 5 bases, the J end by 0 bases, with 6 bases between. This CDR3 region has 13 residues. This CDR3 is CASGRTSTDTQYF. CDR3 bases: TGTGCTAGTGGTCGGACAAGCACAGATACGCAGTATTTT.

The chain is built from TRBV7-2 and TRBJ2-3, with D maybe TRBD2 (6 bases). This CDR3 spans 13 amino acids. The germline gives CDR1 SGHTA, CDR2 FQGNSA. The V end was cut by 5 bases, the J end by 5 bases, with 11 bases between. The CDR3 region is CASSTTREDTQYF. The CDR3 coding sequence is TGTGCCAGCAGCACGACTAGAGAAGATACGCAGTATTTT.

The chain combines TRBV3-1 with TRBJ1-1; D perhaps matches TRBD1 (5 bases). Germline V gives CDR1 LGHDT, CDR2 YNNKEL (reference sequence). This CDR3 region has 13 residues. V was trimmed by 6 bases and J by 5 bases, leaving 13 bases between them. The chain's CDR3 is CASSPEGRTEAFF. CDR3 nucleotide sequence: TGTGCCAGCAGTCCGGAGGGGAGGACTGAAGCTTTCTTT. Drawing the rest from reference TRBV3-1 and TRBJ1-1, the complete variable domain is DTAVSQTPKYLVTQMGNDKSIKCEQNLGHDTMYWYKQDSKKFLKIMFSYNNKELIINETVPNRFSPKSPDKAHLNLHINSLELGDSAVYFCASSPEGRTEAFFGQGTRLTVV.

The V call is TRBV5-1, the J call TRBJ2-3; the D gene is possibly TRBD1 (5 bases). With 0 bases removed from V and 4 bases from J, the gap between germline ends came to 12 bases. Germline values: CDR1 SGHRS, CDR2 YFSETQ. The CDR3 has 15 amino acids. CDR3 residues: CASSLAGKGADTQYF. CDR3 in DNA: TGCGCCAGCAGCTTGGCCGGAAAAGGGGCAGATACGCAGTATTTT.

The chain has TRBV6-5 and TRBJ2-1; 7 bases fit TRBD1. V trimming: 8 bases; J trimming: 7 bases; junction bases outside the gene matches: 8. The CDR3 runs to 13 residues. Germline CDR1 reads MNHEY; CDR2 reads SVGAGI. Written as DNA, the CDR3 is TGTGCCAGCCGACAGGGTTTAAGGAATGAGCAGTTCTTC. This encodes CASRQGLRNEQFF.

The V and J genes are TRBV10-2 and TRBJ2-2; TRBD2 aligns across 7 bases. Germline-derived CDR1 and CDR2 are WSHSY and SAAADI. CDR3 length: 17 amino acids. The V and J ends lost 5 bases and 3 bases, in that order; junction bases with no gene match: 12. The DNA of the CDR3 is TGCGCCAGCAGTACCAAGGCGGCGGGGGTATACACCGGGGAGCTGTTTTTT. Protein sequence: CASSTKAAGVYTGELFF.

The chain uses TRBV3-1 and TRBJ2-1; TRBD2 matches at 9 bases. The CDR3 is 15 residues long. CDR1 LGHDT and CDR2 YNNKEL come from the germline V gene (reference sequence). The J segment lost 8 bases and the V segment lost 4 bases, leaving 9 bases of the junction unmatched. CDR3 nucleotides: TGTGCCAGCAGCCCGCAATTACTAGCGGGCGATGAGCAGTTCTTC. This translates into CASSPQLLAGDEQFF.

This clonotype was recorded once. The V gene is TRBV3-1, the J gene TRBJ2-3, with 14 bases fitting TRBD2. The CDR3 has 16 amino acids. V trimming: 4 bases; J trimming: 5 bases; junction bases outside the gene matches: 5. CDR1 LGHDT and CDR2 YNNKEL come from the germline V gene (reference sequence). The CDR3: CASSLRLAGGGDTQYF. CDR3 DNA: TGTGCCAGCAGCCTCCGACTAGCGGGAGGGGGAGATACGCAGTATTTT.

The rearrangement links TRBV29-1 to TRBJ1-1; the D is unclear. V dropped 7 bases and J dropped 4 bases, with 13 bases sitting between them. Germline assignment: CDR1 SQVTM and CDR2 ANQGSEA. CDR3 size: 12 residues. The CDR3 region has the DNA TGCAGCGGGATCCTCCAAGGCACTGAAGCTTTCTTT. It is translated as CSGILQGTEAFF.

The chain uses TRBV20-1 and TRBJ2-2; TRBD2 matches 8 bases. The ends lost 3 bases at V and 3 bases at J; junction bases unmatched: 6. Germline V gene lookup returns CDR1 DFQATT and CDR2 SNEGSKA (reference sequence). The CDR3 length is 15 residues. For the CDR3, the DNA is TGCAGTGCTAGCAGCGGGAGCGGGTACACCGGGGAGCTGTTTTTT. It codes for CSASSGSGYTGELFF.

V is TRBV9 and J is TRBJ2-7; weak D call: TRBD1 (6 bases). Germline V lookup: CDR1 SGDLS, CDR2 YYNGEE. V dropped 0 bases and J dropped 3 bases, with 16 bases sitting between them. The CDR3 runs to 16 residues. The DNA of the CDR3 is TGTGCCAGCAGCGTAGTAGGGGGAGACGAGAACTACGAGCAGTACTTC. Protein sequence: CASSVVGGDENYEQYF.

The chain joins TRBV5-1 to TRBJ1-2, with 10 bases matching TRBD1. Germline CDR1 and CDR2: SGHRS and YFSETQ. Trimming cost V 4 bases and J 8 bases; bases outside gene matches: 8. The CDR3 is made up of 14 amino acids. The CDR3 protein is CASSGTGTGDGYTF. In DNA form, the CDR3 reads TGCGCCAGCAGCGGTACCGGGACAGGGGACGGCTACACCTTC.

This clonotype has just one count. This sequence joins TRBV11-2 and TRBJ2-2, with TRBD1 matching over 7 bases. This CDR3 has 15 residues. Trimming took 5 bases from V and 2 from J; bases not matched to a gene: 5. CDR1 and CDR2 (germline): SGHAT, FQNNGV. CDR3 loop: CASSKQGVNTGELFF. The CDR3 coding sequence is TGTGCCAGCAGCAAGCAGGGGGTTAACACCGGGGAGCTGTTTTTT. Using reference TRBV11-2 and TRBJ2-2 for the parts outside the CDR3, the full variable domain is EAGVAQSPRYKIIEKRQSVAFWCNPISGHATLYWYQQILGQGPKLLIQFQNNGVVDDSQLPKDRFSAERLKGVDSTLKIQPAKLEDSAVYLCASSKQGVNTGELFFGEGSRLTVL.

The chain uses TRBV5-1 and TRBJ2-5; D gene uncertain. This CDR3 is built from 14 residues. The V gene lost 0 bases and the J gene lost 3 bases, with 9 bases spanning the gap. Germline V CDR1 and CDR2: SGHRS, YFSETQ. Here the CDR3 DNA reads TGCGCCAGCAGCTTGGCGTGGGCAGAAGAGACCCAGTACTTC. Amino acids: CASSLAWAEETQYF.

The rearrangement joins TRBV14 to TRBJ2-2; a possible D gene is TRBD2 (5 bases). V was shortened by 10 bases and J by 3 bases, with 12 bases between the two germline ends. This CDR3 is 13 amino acids long. Looked up from germline, CDR1 is SGHDN and CDR2 is FVKESK. As DNA, the CDR3 is TGTGCCACCCAAGTGAGGGACACCGGGGAGCTGTTTTTT. Residues: CATQVRDTGELFF.

The chain combines TRBV10-3 with TRBJ2-2, with D uncertain. There are 14 residues in the CDR3. Germline V gene lookup returns CDR1 ENHRY and CDR2 SYGVKD. Trimming took off 3 bases at V and 1 base at J, with 6 bases between the two ends. The DNA of the CDR3 is TGTGCCATCAGTGATCGGCAGAACACCGGGGAGCTGTTTTTT. As protein: CAISDRQNTGELFF.